The rows below give T cell receptor beta chains drawn from one sample of a study of a mutant IDH1 vaccine in newly diagnosed glioma. Sequenced by immunoSEQ multiplex PCR; TCRdb stores in-frame clones only, minus some. Of tens of thousands of clones in the sample, over 70% are singletons; the top ten hold about 1.4%. These receptors are not linked to any known antigen. This specimen consisted of PBMCs, obtained from a glioma patient whose treatment included an IDH1 peptide vaccine. The receptors come from a man aged 40-49 years with glioma. CDR3s include the opening cysteine and the closing phenylalanine or tryptophan. A D gene is named only where the DNA matches it firmly. Rows may omit the clone size; those that give it use once, few, many or a size class.

cdr3_nt: TGCGCCAGCAGCTTGCGGGGTGCGGATACGCAGTATTTT; cdr3_aa: CASSLRGADTQYF; j_call: TRBJ2-3; d_call: NA; v_call: TRBV5-1; clone_size: NA
cdr3_nt: TGTGCCAGCAGTCCAACAGGGGATAATCAGCCCCAGCATTTT; cdr3_aa: CASSPTGDNQPQHF; j_call: TRBJ1-5; d_call: TRBD1; v_call: TRBV28; clone_size: NA
cdr3_nt: TGCGCCAGCAGCCCTTTTTCAGCCACAGATACGCAGTATTTT; cdr3_aa: CASSPFSATDTQYF; j_call: TRBJ2-3; d_call: NA; v_call: TRBV5-1; clone_size: NA
cdr3_nt: TGTGCCAGCAGCTACTCGAGGAACACTGAAGCTTTCTTT; cdr3_aa: CASSYSRNTEAFF; j_call: TRBJ1-1; d_call: NA; v_call: TRBV6-6; clone_size: NA
cdr3_nt: TGTGCCAGCAGCGTTCTCTCTCACAGGGGAGATATGTTGAGGGAGCAGTACTTC; cdr3_aa: CASSVLSHRGDMLREQYF; j_call: TRBJ2-7; d_call: TRBD1; v_call: TRBV9; clone_size: NA
cdr3_nt: TGTGCCAGCAGCACGACCGACTCGAACACTGAAGCTTTCTTT; cdr3_aa: CASSTTDSNTEAFF; j_call: TRBJ1-1; d_call: NA; v_call: TRBV9; clone_size: NA
cdr3_nt: TGTGCCAGTCCCCCGGCGGGGGAGCAGTACTTC; cdr3_aa: CASPPAGEQYF; j_call: TRBJ2-7; d_call: NA; v_call: TRBV19; clone_size: NA
cdr3_nt: TGTGCCAGCACAGGAGATCGAGGGGAGACCCAGTACTTC; cdr3_aa: CASTGDRGETQYF; j_call: TRBJ2-5; d_call: NA; v_call: TRBV6-1; clone_size: NA
cdr3_nt: TGTGCCAGCAGCGTACTAGCGGGAGGGGGAGAGACCCAGTACTTC; cdr3_aa: CASSVLAGGGETQYF; j_call: TRBJ2-5; d_call: TRBD2; v_call: TRBV7-9; clone_size: NA
cdr3_nt: TGTGCCAGTCGCATAGGACAGGGGACCTATGGCTACACCTTC; cdr3_aa: CASRIGQGTYGYTF; j_call: TRBJ1-2; d_call: TRBD1; v_call: TRBV19; clone_size: few
cdr3_nt: TGTGCCAGCTCACCATCTTCGGAACGACTGAGGATCTTC; cdr3_aa: CASSPSSERLRIF; j_call: TRBJ2-1; d_call: NA; v_call: TRBV18; clone_size: NA
cdr3_nt: TGCAGCGGTAAAAGAGGGACAGGGATATACAATGAGCAGTTCTTC; cdr3_aa: CSGKRGTGIYNEQFF; j_call: TRBJ2-1; d_call: TRBD1; v_call: TRBV29-1; clone_size: few
cdr3_nt: TGTGCCAGCAGGGGATTTACAGGGGCTGGGGCCAACGTCCTGACTTTC; cdr3_aa: CASRGFTGAGANVLTF; j_call: TRBJ2-6; d_call: TRBD1; v_call: TRBV7-9; clone_size: NA
cdr3_nt: TGTGCCAGCTCTCCCCCAGCGGGAGGAGACGAGCAGTACTTC; cdr3_aa: CASSPPAGGDEQYF; j_call: TRBJ2-7; d_call: TRBD2; v_call: TRBV6-5; clone_size: NA
cdr3_nt: TGCAGCGGAGGAGGGGATGGCTACACCTTC; cdr3_aa: CSGGGDGYTF; j_call: TRBJ1-2; d_call: NA; v_call: TRBV29-1; clone_size: NA
cdr3_nt: TGTGCCAGCAGCTTAGAGGTAGCGGGTAGCTACGAGCAGTACTTC; cdr3_aa: CASSLEVAGSYEQYF; j_call: TRBJ2-7; d_call: TRBD2; v_call: TRBV7-2; clone_size: NA
cdr3_nt: TGTGCCAGCATCCTTCGGCAGCCTAATGAAAAACTGTTTTTT; cdr3_aa: CASILRQPNEKLFF; j_call: TRBJ1-4; d_call: NA; v_call: TRBV21-1; clone_size: NA
cdr3_nt: TGTGCCAGCAGATCGAACCTGCAGAACACCGGGGAGCTGTTTTTT; cdr3_aa: CASRSNLQNTGELFF; j_call: TRBJ2-2; d_call: NA; v_call: TRBV6-6; clone_size: NA
cdr3_nt: TGCGCCAGCAGCTTGGCGGCACCCACCTACGAGCAGTACTTC; cdr3_aa: CASSLAAPTYEQYF; j_call: TRBJ2-7; d_call: NA; v_call: TRBV5-1; clone_size: NA
cdr3_nt: TGTGCCAGCAGTTACTTGAGCGGGAGAAGCTCCTACGAGCAGTACTTC; cdr3_aa: CASSYLSGRSSYEQYF; j_call: TRBJ2-7; d_call: TRBD2; v_call: TRBV6-5; clone_size: NA
cdr3_nt: TGTGCCAGCACTCTAACAGGGGCACGGGGCGAGCAGTACTTC; cdr3_aa: CASTLTGARGEQYF; j_call: TRBJ2-7; d_call: TRBD1; v_call: TRBV2; clone_size: NA
cdr3_nt: TGTGCCAGCACCCTCTGGGGGGGCAAGTACAATGAGCAGTTCTTC; cdr3_aa: CASTLWGGKYNEQFF; j_call: TRBJ2-1; d_call: NA; v_call: TRBV7-2; clone_size: NA
cdr3_nt: TGTGCCAGCAGCCAGACAGGCACAGATACGCAGTATTTT; cdr3_aa: CASSQTGTDTQYF; j_call: TRBJ2-3; d_call: NA; v_call: TRBV7-8; clone_size: NA
cdr3_nt: TGTGCCAGCCGACAGGGGGCGAGGACTGAAGCTTTCTTT; cdr3_aa: CASRQGARTEAFF; j_call: TRBJ1-1; d_call: TRBD1; v_call: TRBV5-8; clone_size: NA
cdr3_nt: TGTGCCAGCAGTGAAGCGCTGGAGGGCCCCCTGGGAGAGACCCAGTACTTC; cdr3_aa: CASSEALEGPLGETQYF; j_call: TRBJ2-5; d_call: NA; v_call: TRBV6-1; clone_size: once
cdr3_nt: TGTGCCAGCAGCTATGGCGGGACAGGGTCCACCGGGGAGCTGTTTTTT; cdr3_aa: CASSYGGTGSTGELFF; j_call: TRBJ2-2; d_call: TRBD1; v_call: TRBV5-4; clone_size: NA
cdr3_nt: TGTGCCAGCAGCTTAGATTTCGAGACCCAGTACTTC; cdr3_aa: CASSLDFETQYF; j_call: TRBJ2-5; d_call: NA; v_call: TRBV7-2; clone_size: once
cdr3_nt: TGTGCCAGCAGTAGACAGGGGGCGTACGAGCAGTACTTC; cdr3_aa: CASSRQGAYEQYF; j_call: TRBJ2-7; d_call: TRBD1; v_call: TRBV2; clone_size: NA
cdr3_nt: TGCGCCAGCAGCCAAGATAGCGGGAGCTCGAAGACCCAGTACTTC; cdr3_aa: CASSQDSGSSKTQYF; j_call: TRBJ2-5; d_call: TRBD2; v_call: TRBV4-1; clone_size: NA
cdr3_nt: TGTGCCAGCAGCTTGGCCACTAGCGGGAGCTTCACAGATACGCAGTATTTT; cdr3_aa: CASSLATSGSFTDTQYF; j_call: TRBJ2-3; d_call: TRBD2; v_call: TRBV5-6; clone_size: NA
cdr3_nt: TGTGCCAGCAGCGTCGCCGGGACAGCCATTAACTATGGCTACACCTTC; cdr3_aa: CASSVAGTAINYGYTF; j_call: TRBJ1-2; d_call: TRBD1; v_call: TRBV9; clone_size: once
cdr3_nt: TGTGCCATCACTCGAGAGGCGGTAGCTAACTATGGCTACACCTTC; cdr3_aa: CAITREAVANYGYTF; j_call: TRBJ1-2; d_call: NA; v_call: TRBV10-3; clone_size: NA
cdr3_nt: TGTGCCAGCAGCCCCCGGGGAGGGGGGAGCTCCTACAATGAGCAGTTCTTC; cdr3_aa: CASSPRGGGSSYNEQFF; j_call: TRBJ2-1; d_call: NA; v_call: TRBV7-7; clone_size: few
cdr3_nt: TGTGCCAGCAAAGAGAGAGAGACCCAGTACTTC; cdr3_aa: CASKERETQYF; j_call: TRBJ2-5; d_call: NA; v_call: TRBV2; clone_size: NA
cdr3_nt: TGTGCCAGCAGTGTTAAGGGGGGTTCGAACTATGGCTACACCTTC; cdr3_aa: CASSVKGGSNYGYTF; j_call: TRBJ1-2; d_call: NA; v_call: TRBV28; clone_size: few
cdr3_nt: TGTGCCAGCAGCCCCAACGGGCTTCTCGAGCAGTACTTC; cdr3_aa: CASSPNGLLEQYF; j_call: TRBJ2-7; d_call: NA; v_call: TRBV7-2; clone_size: NA
cdr3_nt: TGCGCCAGCAGCTTAGGGACAGCCACTAATGAAAAACTGTTTTTT; cdr3_aa: CASSLGTATNEKLFF; j_call: TRBJ1-4; d_call: TRBD1; v_call: TRBV5-1; clone_size: NA
cdr3_nt: TGTGCCAGCAGCTTAGCGGGAGTAGGGGAGACCCAGTACTTC; cdr3_aa: CASSLAGVGETQYF; j_call: TRBJ2-5; d_call: NA; v_call: TRBV7-2; clone_size: NA
cdr3_nt: TGTGCCAGCAGTGAATACCATGGAGAGACCCAGTACTTC; cdr3_aa: CASSEYHGETQYF; j_call: TRBJ2-5; d_call: NA; v_call: TRBV25-1; clone_size: NA
cdr3_nt: TGTGCCAGCAGCTCGGCAAGCGGGAGGACGGGGGACGAGCAGTACTTC; cdr3_aa: CASSSASGRTGDEQYF; j_call: TRBJ2-7; d_call: TRBD2; v_call: TRBV9; clone_size: once
cdr3_nt: TGTGCCAGCAGCCGTGAGCATGCTAATGAAAAACTGTTTTTT; cdr3_aa: CASSREHANEKLFF; j_call: TRBJ1-4; d_call: NA; v_call: TRBV5-4; clone_size: NA
cdr3_nt: TGTGCCAGCAGCACGGGGGCGGACGAGCAGTACTTC; cdr3_aa: CASSTGADEQYF; j_call: TRBJ2-7; d_call: NA; v_call: TRBV7-3; clone_size: NA
cdr3_nt: TGTGCCTGGAGTGTTTCCCAGCTCTATCTCGGGTCAGGGGGCACTGAAGCTTTCTTT; cdr3_aa: CAWSVSQLYLGSGGTEAFF; j_call: TRBJ1-1; d_call: TRBD1; v_call: TRBV30; clone_size: medium-sized
cdr3_nt: TGTGCCAGCAGCTTAATTAATCAGCCCCAGCATTTT; cdr3_aa: CASSLINQPQHF; j_call: TRBJ1-5; d_call: NA; v_call: TRBV7-2; clone_size: NA
cdr3_nt: TGCGCCAGCAGCCCCCGAGTGTTTGGAGGGGCTGGAGAGCAGTACTTC; cdr3_aa: CASSPRVFGGAGEQYF; j_call: TRBJ2-7; d_call: NA; v_call: TRBV4-3; clone_size: NA
cdr3_nt: TGTGCCAGTGGCGGGTGGGTCGGCGGGGAGCTGTTTTTT; cdr3_aa: CASGGWVGGELFF; j_call: TRBJ2-2; d_call: NA; v_call: TRBV19; clone_size: NA
cdr3_nt: TGTGCCAGCTCACCACCGGACGGATACACTGAAGCTTTCTTT; cdr3_aa: CASSPPDGYTEAFF; j_call: TRBJ1-1; d_call: NA; v_call: TRBV18; clone_size: NA
cdr3_nt: TGTGCCAGCAGCCCCGGGACTAGGACCTACGAGCAGTACTTC; cdr3_aa: CASSPGTRTYEQYF; j_call: TRBJ2-7; d_call: TRBD2; v_call: TRBV9; clone_size: NA
cdr3_nt: TGTGCCAGCAGCGGAGGGCAGGTCGGCGTAAGGTTGGAGCAGTACTTC; cdr3_aa: CASSGGQVGVRLEQYF; j_call: TRBJ2-7; d_call: NA; v_call: TRBV7-2; clone_size: NA
cdr3_nt: TGTGCCAGCAGCTTAAATGCGGTCAGACAGGGGAGTGTCGGCTACACCTTC; cdr3_aa: CASSLNAVRQGSVGYTF; j_call: TRBJ1-2; d_call: TRBD1; v_call: TRBV7-9; clone_size: NA
cdr3_nt: TGTGCCAGCAGCGTAGGCGGTAGCGGCCTCACAGATACGCAGTATTTT; cdr3_aa: CASSVGGSGLTDTQYF; j_call: TRBJ2-3; d_call: NA; v_call: TRBV9; clone_size: NA